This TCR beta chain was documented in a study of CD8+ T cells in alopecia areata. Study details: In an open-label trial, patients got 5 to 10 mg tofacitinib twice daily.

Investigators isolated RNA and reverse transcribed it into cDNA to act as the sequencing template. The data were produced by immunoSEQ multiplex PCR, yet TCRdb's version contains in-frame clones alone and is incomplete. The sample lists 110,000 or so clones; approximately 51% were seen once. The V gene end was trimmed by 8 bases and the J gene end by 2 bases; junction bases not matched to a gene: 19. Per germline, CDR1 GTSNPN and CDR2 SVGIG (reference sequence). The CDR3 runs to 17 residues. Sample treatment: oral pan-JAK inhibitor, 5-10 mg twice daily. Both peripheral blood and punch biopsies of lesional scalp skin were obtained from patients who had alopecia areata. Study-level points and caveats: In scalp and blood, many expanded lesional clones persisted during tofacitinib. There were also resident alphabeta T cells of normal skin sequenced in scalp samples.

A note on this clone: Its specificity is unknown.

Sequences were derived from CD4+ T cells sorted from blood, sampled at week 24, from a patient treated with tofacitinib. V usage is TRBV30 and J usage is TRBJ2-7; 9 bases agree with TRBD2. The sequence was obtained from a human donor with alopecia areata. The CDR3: CAPLQAGGPYPPYEQYF. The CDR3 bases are TGTGCCCCCTTACAAGCGGGGGGACCTTATCCACCCTACGAGCAGTACTTC. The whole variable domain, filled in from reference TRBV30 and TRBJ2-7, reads SQTIHQWPATLVQPVGSPLSLECTVEGTSNPNLYWYRQAAGRGLQLLFYSVGIGQISSEVPQNLSASRPQDRQFILSSKKLLLSDSGFYLCAPLQAGGPYPPYEQYFGPGTRLTVT.